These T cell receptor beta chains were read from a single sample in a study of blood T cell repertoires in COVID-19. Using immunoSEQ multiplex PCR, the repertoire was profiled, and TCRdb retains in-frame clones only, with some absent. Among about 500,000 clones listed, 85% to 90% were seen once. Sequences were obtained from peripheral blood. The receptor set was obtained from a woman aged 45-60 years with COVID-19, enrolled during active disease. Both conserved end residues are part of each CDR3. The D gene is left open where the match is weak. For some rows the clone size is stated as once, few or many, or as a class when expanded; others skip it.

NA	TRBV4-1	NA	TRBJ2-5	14	CASSRWDRGETQYF	TGCGCCAGCAGCCGCTGGGATCGCGGGGAGACCCAGTACTTC
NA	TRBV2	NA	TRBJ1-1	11	CASSIQTEAFF	TGTGCCAGCAGCATACAGACAGAAGCTTTCTTT
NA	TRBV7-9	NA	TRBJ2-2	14	CASSLGGNTGELFF	TGTGCCAGCAGCTTGGGGGGGAACACCGGGGAGCTGTTTTTT
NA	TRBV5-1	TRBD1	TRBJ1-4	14	CASSPKDRMNQLFF	TGCGCCAGCAGCCCAAAGGACAGGATGAATCAACTGTTTTTT
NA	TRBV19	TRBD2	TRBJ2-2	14	CASAGTRGFGELFF	TGTGCCAGTGCCGGGACTAGAGGGTTCGGGGAGCTGTTTTTT
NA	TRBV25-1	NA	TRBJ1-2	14	CASSELYGVYGYTF	TGTGCCAGCAGTGAACTCTACGGGGTCTATGGCTACACCTTC
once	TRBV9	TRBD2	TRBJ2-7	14	CASSAGGPLYEQYF	TGTGCCAGCAGCGCGGGGGGGCCTTTGTACGAGCAGTACTTC
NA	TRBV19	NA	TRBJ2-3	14	CASSIGQTTDTQYF	TGTGCCAGTAGTATTGGACAGACCACAGATACGCAGTATTTT
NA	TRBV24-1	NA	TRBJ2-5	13	CATQGRREETQYF	TGTGCCACCCAGGGACGGAGGGAAGAGACCCAGTACTTC
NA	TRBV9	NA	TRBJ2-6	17	CASSVEGQGTGANVLTF	TGTGCCAGCAGCGTAGAGGGGCAGGGGACTGGGGCCAACGTCCTGACTTTC
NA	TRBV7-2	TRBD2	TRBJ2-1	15	CASSKGTSGGNEQFF	TGTGCCAGCAGCAAAGGGACTAGCGGGGGTAATGAGCAGTTCTTC
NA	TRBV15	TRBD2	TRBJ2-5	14	CATSRSLAEETQYF	TGTGCCACCAGCAGAAGCCTAGCGGAAGAGACCCAGTACTTC
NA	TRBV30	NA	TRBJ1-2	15	CAWSDRAPGPYGYTF	TGTGCCTGGAGTGACAGGGCCCCTGGACCCTATGGCTACACCTTC
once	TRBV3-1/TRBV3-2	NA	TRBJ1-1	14	CASSQRQPSTEAFF	TGTGCCAGCAGCCAAAGACAGCCTAGCACTGAAGCTTTCTTT
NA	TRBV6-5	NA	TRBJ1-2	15	CASSYRGRGNYGYTF	TGTGCCAGCAGTTATAGAGGCAGGGGCAACTATGGCTACACCTTC
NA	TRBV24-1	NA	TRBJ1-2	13	CATSDRTTGGYTF	TGTGCCACCAGTGATCGCACTACGGGGGGCTACACCTTC
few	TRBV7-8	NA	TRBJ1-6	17	CASSLIAGGSGNSPLHF	TGTGCCAGCAGCCTTATTGCAGGAGGGAGTGGTAATTCACCCCTCCACTTT
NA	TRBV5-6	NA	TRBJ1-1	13	CASSEQGDTEAFF	TGTGCCAGCAGTGAGCAAGGAGACACTGAAGCTTTCTTT
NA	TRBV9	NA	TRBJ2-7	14	CASSVGGSSYEQYF	TGTGCCAGCAGCGTAGGAGGCAGCTCCTACGAGCAGTACTTC
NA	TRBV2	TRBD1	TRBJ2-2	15	CASNRDRRGSGELFF	TGTGCCAGCAATCGGGACAGGCGCGGGTCCGGGGAGCTGTTTTTT
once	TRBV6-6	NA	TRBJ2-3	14	CASSYGGPGGTQYF	TGTGCCAGCAGTTACGGGGGGCCGGGGGGTACGCAGTATTTT
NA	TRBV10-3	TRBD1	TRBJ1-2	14	CAIRKTGLDYGYTF	TGTGCCATCAGAAAGACAGGGTTGGACTATGGCTACACCTTC
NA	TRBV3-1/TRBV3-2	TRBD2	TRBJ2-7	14	CASSLSGGFYEQYF	TGTGCCAGCAGCCTTAGCGGGGGGTTTTACGAGCAGTACTTC
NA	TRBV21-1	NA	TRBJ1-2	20	CASSKEWLENRGLPNYGYTF	TGTGCCAGCAGCAAAGAATGGTTGGAGAACAGGGGGCTCCCTAACTATGGCTACACCTTC
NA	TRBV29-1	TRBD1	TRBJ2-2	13	CSVGQGITGELFF	TGCAGCGTTGGACAGGGAATCACCGGGGAGCTGTTTTTT
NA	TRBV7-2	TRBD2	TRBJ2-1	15	CATESRRGGLNEQFF	TGTGCCACCGAGAGCCGGCGGGGGGGCCTCAATGAGCAGTTCTTC
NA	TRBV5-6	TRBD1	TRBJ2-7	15	CASSYGQGAVYEQYF	TGTGCCAGCAGCTACGGACAGGGGGCTGTTTACGAGCAGTACTTC
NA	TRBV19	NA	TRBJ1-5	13	CASSIDRGQPQHF	TGTGCCAGTAGTATAGATCGAGGTCAGCCCCAGCATTTT
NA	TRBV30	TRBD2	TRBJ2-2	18	CAWSGTSGGAFFSGELFF	TGTGCCTGGTCCGGGACTAGCGGGGGGGCCTTTTTCTCCGGGGAGCTGTTTTTT
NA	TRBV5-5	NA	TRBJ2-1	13	CASSSPVDNEQFF	TGTGCCAGCAGCTCCCCGGTGGACAATGAGCAGTTCTTC
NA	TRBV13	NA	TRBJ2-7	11	CASSLGSFREF	TGTGCCAGCAGCCTAGGATCATTCCGGGAATTC
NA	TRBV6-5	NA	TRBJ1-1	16	CASSYSKSLGGTEAFF	TGTGCCAGCAGTTACTCTAAGTCCCTGGGGGGCACTGAAGCTTTCTTT
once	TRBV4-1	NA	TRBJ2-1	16	CASSQGVLATFGEQFF	TGCGCCAGCAGCCAAGGGGTACTAGCCACTTTCGGGGAGCAGTTCTTC
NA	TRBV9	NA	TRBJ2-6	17	CASSVRTGSSGANVLTF	TGTGCCAGCAGCGTTCGGACGGGGAGCTCTGGGGCCAACGTCCTGACTTTC
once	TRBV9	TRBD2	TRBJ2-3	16	CASSVVIGGAPDTQYF	TGTGCCAGCAGCGTAGTTATCGGGGGGGCCCCAGATACGCAGTATTTT
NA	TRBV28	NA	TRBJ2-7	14	CASSVQGFGYEQYF	TGTGCCAGCAGCGTACAGGGTTTTGGCTACGAGCAGTACTTC
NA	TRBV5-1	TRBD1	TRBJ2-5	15	CASSLVRGLGETQYF	TGCGCCAGCAGCTTGGTCAGGGGGCTTGGAGAGACCCAGTACTTC
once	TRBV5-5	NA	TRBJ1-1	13	CASTLTHNTEAFF	TGTGCCAGCACCCTGACACACAACACTGAAGCTTTCTTT
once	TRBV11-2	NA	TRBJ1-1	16	CASSLDGSPMNTEAFF	TGTGCCAGCAGCTTAGACGGGTCACCTATGAACACTGAAGCTTTCTTT
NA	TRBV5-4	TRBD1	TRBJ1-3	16	CASSPDRVSSRNTIYF	TGTGCCAGCAGCCCCGACAGGGTATCATCTAGAAACACCATATATTTT
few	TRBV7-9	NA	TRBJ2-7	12	CASSLSSYEQYF	TGTGCCAGCAGCTTATCTTCCTACGAGCAGTACTTC
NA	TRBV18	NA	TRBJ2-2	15	CASSPRRENTGELFF	TGTGCCAGCTCACCACGGCGGGAGAACACCGGGGAGCTGTTTTTT
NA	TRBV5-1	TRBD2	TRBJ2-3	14	CASSLSGGRDTQYF	TGCGCCAGCAGCCTTAGCGGGGGGAGGGATACGCAGTATTTT
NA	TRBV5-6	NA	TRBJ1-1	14	CASSPIIGSTEAFF	TGTGCCAGCAGCCCCATTATCGGGAGCACTGAAGCTTTCTTT
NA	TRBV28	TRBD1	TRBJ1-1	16	CASSLGQGAGRTEAFF	TGTGCCAGCAGTCTCGGACAGGGGGCGGGTAGGACTGAAGCTTTCTTT
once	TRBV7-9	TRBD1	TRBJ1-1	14	CASSPGQGNTEAFF	TGTGCCAGCAGCCCAGGACAGGGGAACACTGAAGCTTTCTTT
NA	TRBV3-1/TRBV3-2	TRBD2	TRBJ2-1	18	CASSQPNRASGVLNEQFF	TGTGCCAGCAGCCAACCGAACCGGGCTAGCGGGGTTCTCAATGAGCAGTTCTTC
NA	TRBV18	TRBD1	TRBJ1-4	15	CASSPRGTGAEKLFF	TGTGCCAGCTCACCACGGGGGACAGGGGCTGAAAAACTGTTTTTT
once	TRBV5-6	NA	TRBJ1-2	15	CASSGGASTNYGYTF	TGTGCCAGCAGCGGAGGAGCCTCAACTAACTATGGCTACACCTTC
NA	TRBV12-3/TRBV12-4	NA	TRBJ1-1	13	CASYHTGSTEAFF	TGTGCCAGCTATCATACAGGGAGCACTGAAGCTTTCTTT
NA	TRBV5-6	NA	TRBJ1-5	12	CASSLESGPQHF	TGTGCCAGCAGCTTGGAATCGGGACCCCAGCATTTT
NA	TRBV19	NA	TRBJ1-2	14	CASSFSTGSSGYTF	TGTGCCAGTAGCTTTTCGACAGGATCCTCTGGCTACACCTTC
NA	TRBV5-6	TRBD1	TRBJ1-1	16	CASSSPGQGAGTEAFF	TGTGCCAGCAGCTCCCCGGGACAGGGGGCGGGCACTGAAGCTTTCTTT